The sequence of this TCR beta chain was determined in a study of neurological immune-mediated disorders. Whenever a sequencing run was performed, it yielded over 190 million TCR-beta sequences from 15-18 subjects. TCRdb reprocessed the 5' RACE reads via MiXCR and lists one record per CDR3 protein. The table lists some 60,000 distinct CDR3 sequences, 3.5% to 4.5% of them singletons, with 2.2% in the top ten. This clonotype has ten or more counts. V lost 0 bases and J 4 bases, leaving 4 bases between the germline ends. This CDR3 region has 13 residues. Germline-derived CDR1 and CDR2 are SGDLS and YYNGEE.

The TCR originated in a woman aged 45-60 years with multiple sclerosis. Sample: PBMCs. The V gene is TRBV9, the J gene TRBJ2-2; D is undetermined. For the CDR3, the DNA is TGTGCCAGCAGCGTAGGACCCACCGGGGAGCTGTTTTTT. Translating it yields CASSVGPTGELFF.